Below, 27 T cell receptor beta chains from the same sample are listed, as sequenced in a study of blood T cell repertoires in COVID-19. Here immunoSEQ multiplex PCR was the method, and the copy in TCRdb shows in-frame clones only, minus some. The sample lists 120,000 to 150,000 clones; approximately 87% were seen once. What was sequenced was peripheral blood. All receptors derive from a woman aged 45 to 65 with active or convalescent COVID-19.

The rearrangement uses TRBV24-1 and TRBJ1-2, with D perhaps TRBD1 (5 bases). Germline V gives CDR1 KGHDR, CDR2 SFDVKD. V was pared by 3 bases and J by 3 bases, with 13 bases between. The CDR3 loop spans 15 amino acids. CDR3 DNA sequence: TGTGCCACCAGTGATCCCAGGGCGGAAGACTATGGCTACACCTTC. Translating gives CATSDPRAEDYGYTF.

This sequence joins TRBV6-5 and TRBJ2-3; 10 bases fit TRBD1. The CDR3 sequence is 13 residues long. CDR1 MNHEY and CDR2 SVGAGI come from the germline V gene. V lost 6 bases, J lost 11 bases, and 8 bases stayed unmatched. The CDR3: CASRRQGAQRQYF. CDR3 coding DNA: TGTGCCAGCAGACGACAGGGGGCGCAAAGGCAGTATTTT.

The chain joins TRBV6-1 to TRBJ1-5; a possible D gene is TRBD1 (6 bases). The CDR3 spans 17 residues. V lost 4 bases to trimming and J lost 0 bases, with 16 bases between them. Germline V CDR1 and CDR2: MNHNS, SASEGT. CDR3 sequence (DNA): TGTGCCAGCAGTGGCCCTATCGGACAGAATAGCAATCAGCCCCAGCATTTT. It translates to CASSGPIGQNSNQPQHF.

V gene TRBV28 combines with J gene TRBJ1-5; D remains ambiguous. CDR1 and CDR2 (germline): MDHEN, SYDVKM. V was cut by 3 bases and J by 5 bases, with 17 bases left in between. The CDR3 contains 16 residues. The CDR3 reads CASSFGPGGTYQPQHF. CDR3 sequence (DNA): TGTGCCAGCAGTTTTGGCCCCGGAGGAACCTATCAGCCCCAGCATTTT.

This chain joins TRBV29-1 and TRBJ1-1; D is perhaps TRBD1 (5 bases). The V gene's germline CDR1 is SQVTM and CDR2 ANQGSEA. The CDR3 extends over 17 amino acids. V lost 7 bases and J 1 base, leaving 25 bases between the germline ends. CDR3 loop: CSASHTLAMDTNTEAFF. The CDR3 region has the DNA TGCAGCGCATCCCATACGTTAGCTATGGACACGAACACTGAAGCTTTCTTT.

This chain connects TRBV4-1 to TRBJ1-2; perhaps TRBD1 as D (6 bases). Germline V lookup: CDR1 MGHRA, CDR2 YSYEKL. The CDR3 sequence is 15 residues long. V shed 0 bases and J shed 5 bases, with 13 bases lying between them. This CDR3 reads CASSQDGQSGYGYTF. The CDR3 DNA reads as TGCGCCAGCAGCCAAGATGGACAGTCGGGATATGGCTACACCTTC.

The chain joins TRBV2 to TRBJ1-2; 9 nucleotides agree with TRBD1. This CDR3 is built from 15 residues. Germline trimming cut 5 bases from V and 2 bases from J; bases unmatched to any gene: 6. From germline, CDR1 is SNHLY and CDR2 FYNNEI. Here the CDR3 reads CASSIRQGGNYGYTF. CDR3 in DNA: TGTGCCAGCAGTATCCGACAGGGGGGAAACTATGGCTACACCTTC.

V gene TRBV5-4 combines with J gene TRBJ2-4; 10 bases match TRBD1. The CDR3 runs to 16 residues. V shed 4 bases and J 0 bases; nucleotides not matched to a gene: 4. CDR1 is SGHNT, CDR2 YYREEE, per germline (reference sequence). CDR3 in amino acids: CASSPGQGSAKNIQYF. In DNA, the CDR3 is TGTGCCAGCAGCCCGGGACAGGGGTCAGCCAAAAACATTCAGTACTTC.

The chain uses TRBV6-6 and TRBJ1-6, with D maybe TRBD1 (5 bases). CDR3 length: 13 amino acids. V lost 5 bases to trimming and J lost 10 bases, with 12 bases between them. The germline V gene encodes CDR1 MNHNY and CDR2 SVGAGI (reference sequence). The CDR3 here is CASSPGGGSPLHF. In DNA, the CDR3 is TGTGCCAGCAGTCCCGGGGGGGGATCACCCCTCCACTTT.

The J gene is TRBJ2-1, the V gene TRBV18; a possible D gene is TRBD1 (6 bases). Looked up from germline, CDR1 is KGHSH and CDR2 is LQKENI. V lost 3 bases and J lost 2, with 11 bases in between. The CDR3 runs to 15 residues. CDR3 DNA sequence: TGTGCCAGCTCACCTTTTACAGGGACCTACAATGAGCAGTTCTTC. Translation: CASSPFTGTYNEQFF.

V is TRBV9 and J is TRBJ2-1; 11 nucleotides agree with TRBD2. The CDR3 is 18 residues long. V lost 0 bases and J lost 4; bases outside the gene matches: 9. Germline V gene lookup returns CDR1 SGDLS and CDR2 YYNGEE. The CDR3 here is CASSVATASGGFYNEQFF. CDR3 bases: TGTGCCAGCAGCGTAGCTACGGCTAGCGGGGGGTTTTACAATGAGCAGTTCTTC. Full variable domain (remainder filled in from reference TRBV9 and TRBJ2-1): DSGVTQTPKHLITATGQRVTLRCSPRSGDLSVYWYQQSLDQGLQFLIQYYNGEERAKGNILERFSAQQFPDLHSELNLSSLELGDSALYFCASSVATASGGFYNEQFFGPGTRLTVL.

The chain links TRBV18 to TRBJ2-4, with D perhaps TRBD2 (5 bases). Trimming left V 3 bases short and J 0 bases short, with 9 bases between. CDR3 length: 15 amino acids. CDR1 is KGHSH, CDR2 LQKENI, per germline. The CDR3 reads CASSPGVQAKNIQYF. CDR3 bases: TGTGCCAGCTCACCCGGGGTACAAGCCAAAAACATTCAGTACTTC.

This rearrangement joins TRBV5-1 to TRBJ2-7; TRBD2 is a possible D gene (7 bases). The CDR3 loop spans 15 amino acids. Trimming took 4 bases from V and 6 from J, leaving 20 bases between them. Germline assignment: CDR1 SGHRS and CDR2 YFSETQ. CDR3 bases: TGCGCCAGCAGCCCCGGGGGGACACTAGCATCCGAGCAGTACTTC. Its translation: CASSPGGTLASEQYF.

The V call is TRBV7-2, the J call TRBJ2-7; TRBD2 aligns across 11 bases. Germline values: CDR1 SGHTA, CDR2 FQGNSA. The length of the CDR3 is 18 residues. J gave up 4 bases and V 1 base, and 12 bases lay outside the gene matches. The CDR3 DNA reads TGTGCCAGCAGCTTAGTTCCCCACACCGGGACTAGCGGTTACGAGCAGTACTTC. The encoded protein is CASSLVPHTGTSGYEQYF. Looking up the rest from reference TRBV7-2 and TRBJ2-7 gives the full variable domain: GAGVSQSPSNKVTEKGKDVELRCDPISGHTALYWYRQSLGQGLEFLIYFQGNSAPDKSGLPSDRFSAERTGGSVSTLTIQRTQQEDSAVYLCASSLVPHTGTSGYEQYFGPGTRLTVT.

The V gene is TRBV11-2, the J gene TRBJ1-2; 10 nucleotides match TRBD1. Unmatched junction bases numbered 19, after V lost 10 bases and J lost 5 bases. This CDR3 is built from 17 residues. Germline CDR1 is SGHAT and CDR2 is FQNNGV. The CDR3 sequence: CAIARDRGRGLGYGYTF. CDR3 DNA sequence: TGTGCCATCGCTCGAGACAGGGGGCGCGGCTTGGGGTATGGCTACACCTTC.

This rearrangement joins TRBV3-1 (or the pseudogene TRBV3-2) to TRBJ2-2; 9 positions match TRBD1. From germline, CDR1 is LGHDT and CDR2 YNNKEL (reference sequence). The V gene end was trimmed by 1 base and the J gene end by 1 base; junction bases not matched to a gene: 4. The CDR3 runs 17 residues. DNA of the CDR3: TGTGCCAGCAGCCAAGGCGGGACAGGGCGGAACACCGGGGAGCTGTTTTTT. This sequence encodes CASSQGGTGRNTGELFF.

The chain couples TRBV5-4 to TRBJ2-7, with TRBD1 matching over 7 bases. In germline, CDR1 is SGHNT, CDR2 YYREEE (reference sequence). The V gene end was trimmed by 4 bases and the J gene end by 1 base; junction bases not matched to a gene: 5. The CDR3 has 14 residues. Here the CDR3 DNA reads TGTGCCAGCAGCCCGCCAGGGGGATCCTACGAGCAGTACTTC. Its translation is CASSPPGGSYEQYF.

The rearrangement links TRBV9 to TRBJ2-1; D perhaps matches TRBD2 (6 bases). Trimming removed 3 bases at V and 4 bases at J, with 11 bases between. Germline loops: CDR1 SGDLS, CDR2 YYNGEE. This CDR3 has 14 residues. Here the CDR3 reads CASSETGRYNEQFF. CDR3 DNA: TGTGCCAGCAGCGAGACGGGGAGGTACAATGAGCAGTTCTTC.

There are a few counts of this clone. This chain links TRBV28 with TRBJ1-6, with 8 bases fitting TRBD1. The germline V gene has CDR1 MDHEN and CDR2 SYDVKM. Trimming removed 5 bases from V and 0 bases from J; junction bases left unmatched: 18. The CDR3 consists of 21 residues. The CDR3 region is CASSLGQGGGRMSSYNSPLHF. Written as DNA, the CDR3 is TGTGCCAGCAGTCTAGGACAGGGAGGTGGCAGGATGAGCTCCTATAATTCACCCCTCCACTTT.

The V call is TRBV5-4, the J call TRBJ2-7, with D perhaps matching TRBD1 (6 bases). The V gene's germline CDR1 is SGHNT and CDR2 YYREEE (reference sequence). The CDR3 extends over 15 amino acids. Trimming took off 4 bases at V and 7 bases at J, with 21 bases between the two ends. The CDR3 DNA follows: TGTGCCAGCAGCCGGGACACGACCTCTCCTACGGAGCAGTACTTC. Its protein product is CASSRDTTSPTEQYF.

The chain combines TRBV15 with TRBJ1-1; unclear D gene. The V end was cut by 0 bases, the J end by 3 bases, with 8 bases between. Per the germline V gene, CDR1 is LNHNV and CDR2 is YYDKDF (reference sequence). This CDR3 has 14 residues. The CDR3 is CATSRDLRDTEAFF. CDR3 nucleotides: TGTGCCACCAGCAGAGATCTGAGGGACACTGAAGCTTTCTTT.

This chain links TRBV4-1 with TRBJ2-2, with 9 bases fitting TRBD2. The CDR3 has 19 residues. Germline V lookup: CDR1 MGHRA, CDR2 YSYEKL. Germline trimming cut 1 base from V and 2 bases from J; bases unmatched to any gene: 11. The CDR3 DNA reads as TGCGCCAGCAGCCAAGCGTCCATAGCGGGAGTCCACAACACCGGGGAGCTGTTTTTT. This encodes CASSQASIAGVHNTGELFF.

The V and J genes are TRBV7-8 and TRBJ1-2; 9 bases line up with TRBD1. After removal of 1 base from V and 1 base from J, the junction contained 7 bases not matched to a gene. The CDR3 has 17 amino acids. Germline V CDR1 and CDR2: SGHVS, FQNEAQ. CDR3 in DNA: TGTGCCAGCAGCTTAGTACGACAGGGGGTTGGTAACTATGGCTACACCTTC. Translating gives CASSLVRQGVGNYGYTF.

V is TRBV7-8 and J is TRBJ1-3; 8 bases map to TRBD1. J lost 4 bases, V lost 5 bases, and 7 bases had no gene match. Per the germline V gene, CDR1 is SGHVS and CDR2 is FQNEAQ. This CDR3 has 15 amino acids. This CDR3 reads CASSPQGARGNTIYF. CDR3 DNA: TGTGCCAGCAGCCCTCAGGGGGCGCGGGGAAACACCATATATTTT.

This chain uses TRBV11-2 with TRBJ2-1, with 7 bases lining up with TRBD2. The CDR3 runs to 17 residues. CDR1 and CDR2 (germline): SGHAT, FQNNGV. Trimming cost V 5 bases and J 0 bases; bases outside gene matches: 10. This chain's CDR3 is CASSPTGGFSSYNEQFF. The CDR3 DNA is TGTGCCAGCAGCCCCACGGGGGGTTTTAGCTCCTACAATGAGCAGTTCTTC.

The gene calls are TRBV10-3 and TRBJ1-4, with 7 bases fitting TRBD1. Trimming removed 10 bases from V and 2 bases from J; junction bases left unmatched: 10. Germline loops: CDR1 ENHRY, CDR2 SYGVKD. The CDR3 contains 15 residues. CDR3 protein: CATLDRVGTNEKLFF. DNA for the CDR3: TGTGCCACGCTAGACAGGGTCGGTACTAATGAAAAACTGTTTTTT.

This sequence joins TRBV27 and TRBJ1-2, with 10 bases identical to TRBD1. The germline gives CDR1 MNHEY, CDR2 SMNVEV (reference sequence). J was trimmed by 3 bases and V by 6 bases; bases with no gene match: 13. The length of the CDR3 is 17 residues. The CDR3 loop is CASRSRQGAVFDYGYTF. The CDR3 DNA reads TGTGCCAGCAGGAGTAGACAGGGGGCCGTTTTTGACTATGGCTACACCTTC.